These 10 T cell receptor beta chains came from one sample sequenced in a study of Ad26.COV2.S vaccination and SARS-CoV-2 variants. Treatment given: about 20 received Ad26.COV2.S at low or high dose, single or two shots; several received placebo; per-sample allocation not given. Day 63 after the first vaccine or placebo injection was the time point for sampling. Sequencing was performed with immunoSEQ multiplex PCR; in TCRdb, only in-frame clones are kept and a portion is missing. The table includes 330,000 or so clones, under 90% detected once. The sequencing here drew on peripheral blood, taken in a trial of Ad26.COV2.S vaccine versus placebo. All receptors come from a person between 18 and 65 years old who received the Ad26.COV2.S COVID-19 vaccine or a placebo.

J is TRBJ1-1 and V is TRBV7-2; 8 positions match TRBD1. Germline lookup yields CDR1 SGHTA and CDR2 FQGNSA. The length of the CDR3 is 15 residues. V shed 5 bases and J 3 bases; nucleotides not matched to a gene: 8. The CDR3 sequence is CASSPRTGWDTEAFF. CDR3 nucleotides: TGTGCCAGCAGCCCTCGGACAGGGTGGGACACTGAAGCTTTCTTT.

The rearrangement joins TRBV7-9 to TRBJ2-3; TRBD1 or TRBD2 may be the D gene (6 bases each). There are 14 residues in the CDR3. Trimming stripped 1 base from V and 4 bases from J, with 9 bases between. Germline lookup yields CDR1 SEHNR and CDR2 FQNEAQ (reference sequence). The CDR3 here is CASSLEEGADTQYF. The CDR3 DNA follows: TGTGCCAGCAGCTTAGAGGAGGGGGCAGATACGCAGTATTTT.

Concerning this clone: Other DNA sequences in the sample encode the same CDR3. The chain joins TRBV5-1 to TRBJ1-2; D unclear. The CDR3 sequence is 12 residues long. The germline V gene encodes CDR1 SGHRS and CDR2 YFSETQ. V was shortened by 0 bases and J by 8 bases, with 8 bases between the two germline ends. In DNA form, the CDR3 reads TGCGCCAGCAGCTTGGATTCTTACGGCTACACCTTC. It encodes CASSLDSYGYTF.

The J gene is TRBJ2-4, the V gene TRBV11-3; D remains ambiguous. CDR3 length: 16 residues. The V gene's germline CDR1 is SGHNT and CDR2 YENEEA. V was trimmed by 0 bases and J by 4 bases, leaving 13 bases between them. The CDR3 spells CASSLDMNLAKNIQYF. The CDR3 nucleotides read TGTGCCAGCAGCTTAGATATGAATTTGGCTAAAAACATTCAGTACTTC.

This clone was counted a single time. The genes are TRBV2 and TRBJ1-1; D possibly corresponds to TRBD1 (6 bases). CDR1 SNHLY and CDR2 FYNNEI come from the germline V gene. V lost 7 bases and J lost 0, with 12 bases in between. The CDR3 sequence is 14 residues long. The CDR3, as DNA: TGTGCCAGCACCGTACAGGGCATGAACACTGAAGCTTTCTTT. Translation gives CASTVQGMNTEAFF.

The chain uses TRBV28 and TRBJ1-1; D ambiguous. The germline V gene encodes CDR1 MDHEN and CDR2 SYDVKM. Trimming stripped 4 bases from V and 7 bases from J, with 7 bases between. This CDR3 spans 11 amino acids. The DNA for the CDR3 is TGTGCCAGCAGTTATCACCTTGAAGCTTTCTTT. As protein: CASSYHLEAFF.

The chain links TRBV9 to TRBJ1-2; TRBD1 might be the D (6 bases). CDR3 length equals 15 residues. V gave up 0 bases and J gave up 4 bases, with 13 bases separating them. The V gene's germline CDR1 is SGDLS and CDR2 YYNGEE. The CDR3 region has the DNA TGTGCCAGCAGCGTAGGCCAGGGGTTGGGCTATGGCTACACCTTC. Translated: CASSVGQGLGYGYTF.

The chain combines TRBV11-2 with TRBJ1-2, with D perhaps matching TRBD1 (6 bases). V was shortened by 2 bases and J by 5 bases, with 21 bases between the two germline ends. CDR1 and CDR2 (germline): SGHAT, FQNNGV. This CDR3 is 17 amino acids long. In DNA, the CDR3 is TGTGCCAGCAGCTTAACCCCAGGGGAAACCCCATCGTATGGCTACACCTTC. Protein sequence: CASSLTPGETPSYGYTF.

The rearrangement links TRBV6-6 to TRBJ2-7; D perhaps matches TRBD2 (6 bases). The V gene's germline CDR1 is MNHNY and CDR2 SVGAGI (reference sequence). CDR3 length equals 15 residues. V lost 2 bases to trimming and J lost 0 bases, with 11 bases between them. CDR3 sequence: CASSYSGGTSYEQYF. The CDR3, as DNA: TGTGCCAGCAGTTACAGTGGGGGGACCTCCTACGAGCAGTACTTC.

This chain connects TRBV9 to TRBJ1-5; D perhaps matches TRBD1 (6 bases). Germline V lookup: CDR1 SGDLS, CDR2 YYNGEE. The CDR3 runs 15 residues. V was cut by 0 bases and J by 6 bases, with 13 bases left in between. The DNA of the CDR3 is TGTGCCAGCAGCGTAGGTGGGGGCGCATCTCAGCCCCAGCATTTT. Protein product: CASSVGGGASQPQHF. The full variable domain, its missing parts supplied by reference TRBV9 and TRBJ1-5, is DSGVTQTPKHLITATGQRVTLRCSPRSGDLSVYWYQQSLDQGLQFLIQYYNGEERAKGNILERFSAQQFPDLHSELNLSSLELGDSALYFCASSVGGGASQPQHFGDGTRLSIL.